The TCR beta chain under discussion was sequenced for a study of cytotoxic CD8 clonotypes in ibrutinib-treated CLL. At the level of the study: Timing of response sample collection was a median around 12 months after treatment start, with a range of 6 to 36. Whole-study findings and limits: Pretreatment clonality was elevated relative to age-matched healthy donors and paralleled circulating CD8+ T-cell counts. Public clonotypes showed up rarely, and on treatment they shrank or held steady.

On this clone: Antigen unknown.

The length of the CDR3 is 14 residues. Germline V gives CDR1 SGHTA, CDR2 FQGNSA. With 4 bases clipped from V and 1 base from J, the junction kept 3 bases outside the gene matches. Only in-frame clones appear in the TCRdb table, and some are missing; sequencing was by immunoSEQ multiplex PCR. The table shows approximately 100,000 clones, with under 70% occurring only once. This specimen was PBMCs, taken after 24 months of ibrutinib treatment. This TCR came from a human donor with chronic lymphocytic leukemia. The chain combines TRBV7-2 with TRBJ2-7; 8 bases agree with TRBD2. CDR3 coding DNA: TGTGCCAGCAGCTCGGGGGGGTATTCCTACGAGCAGTACTTC. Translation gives CASSSGGYSYEQYF. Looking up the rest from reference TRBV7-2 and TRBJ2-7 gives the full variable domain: GAGVSQSPSNKVTEKGKDVELRCDPISGHTALYWYRQSLGQGLEFLIYFQGNSAPDKSGLPSDRFSAERTGGSVSTLTIQRTQQEDSAVYLCASSSGGYSYEQYFGPGTRLTVT.